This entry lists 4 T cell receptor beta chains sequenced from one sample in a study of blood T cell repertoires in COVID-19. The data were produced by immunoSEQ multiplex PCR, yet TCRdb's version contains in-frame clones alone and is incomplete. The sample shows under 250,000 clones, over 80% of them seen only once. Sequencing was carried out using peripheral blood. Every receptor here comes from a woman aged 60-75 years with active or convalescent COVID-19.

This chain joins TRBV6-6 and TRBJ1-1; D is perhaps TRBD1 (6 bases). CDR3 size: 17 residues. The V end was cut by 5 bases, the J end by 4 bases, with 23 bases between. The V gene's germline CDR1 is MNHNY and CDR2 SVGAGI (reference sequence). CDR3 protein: CASSPSIGGGRFTEAFF. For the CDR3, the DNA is TGTGCCAGCAGTCCCTCGATAGGGGGGGGGCGGTTCACTGAAGCTTTCTTT.

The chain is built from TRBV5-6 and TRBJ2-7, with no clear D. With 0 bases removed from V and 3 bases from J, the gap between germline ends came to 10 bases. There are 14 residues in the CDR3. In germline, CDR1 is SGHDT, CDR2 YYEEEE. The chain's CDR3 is CASSLGAGFYEQYF. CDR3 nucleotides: TGTGCCAGCAGCTTGGGGGCAGGCTTCTACGAGCAGTACTTC.

The CDR3 nucleotides are TGTGCCAGCAGTGATATGAGGGTCTTCGGCGGGGAGCTGTTTTTT. Its protein is CASSDMRVFGGELFF. V gene TRBV2 combines with J gene TRBJ2-2; the D gene is possibly TRBD2 (5 bases). Germline V CDR1 and CDR2: SNHLY, FYNNEI. This CDR3 is built from 15 residues. V shed 3 bases and J shed 7 bases, with 15 bases lying between them. Variable domain in full (rest from reference TRBV2 and TRBJ2-2): EPEVTQTPSHQVTQMGQEVILRCVPISNHLYFYWYRQILGQKVEFLVSFYNNEISEKSEIFDDQFSVERPDGSNFTLKIRSTKLEDSAMYFCASSDMRVFGGELFFGEGSRLTVL.

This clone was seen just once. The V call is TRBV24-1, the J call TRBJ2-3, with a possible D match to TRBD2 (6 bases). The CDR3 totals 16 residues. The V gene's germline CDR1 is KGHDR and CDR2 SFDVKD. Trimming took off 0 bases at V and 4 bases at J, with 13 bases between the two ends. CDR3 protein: CATSDLGGIGADTQYF. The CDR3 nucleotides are TGTGCCACCAGTGATTTGGGCGGGATAGGAGCAGATACGCAGTATTTT.